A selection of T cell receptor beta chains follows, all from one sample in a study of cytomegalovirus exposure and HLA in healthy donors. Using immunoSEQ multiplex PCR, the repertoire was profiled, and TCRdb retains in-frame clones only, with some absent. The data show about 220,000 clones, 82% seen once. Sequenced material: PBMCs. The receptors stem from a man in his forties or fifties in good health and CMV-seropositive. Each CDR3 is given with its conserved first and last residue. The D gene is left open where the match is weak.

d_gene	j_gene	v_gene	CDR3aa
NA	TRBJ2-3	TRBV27	CASSSPNTDTQYF
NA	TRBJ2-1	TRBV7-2	CASSPHRPSNSYNEQFF
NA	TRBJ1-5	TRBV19	CASSYPAGGLHQPQHF
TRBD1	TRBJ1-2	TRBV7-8	CASSLAGTGKYGYTF
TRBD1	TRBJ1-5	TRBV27	CASSLRITGDQPQHF
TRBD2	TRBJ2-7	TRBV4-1	CASSQFGLGPDYEQYF
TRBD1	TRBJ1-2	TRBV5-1	CASGAGTGFYGYTF
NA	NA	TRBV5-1	CASSLVQGHYEQYF
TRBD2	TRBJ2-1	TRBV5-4	CASSPGSLREVWNEQFF
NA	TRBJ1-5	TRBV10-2	CASSELYSNQPQHF
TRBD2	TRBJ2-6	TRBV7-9	CASSWGGGASSGANVLTF
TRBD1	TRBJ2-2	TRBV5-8	CARTGGMNTGELFF
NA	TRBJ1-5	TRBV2	CASRGRENFSNQPQHF
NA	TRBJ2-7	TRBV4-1	CASSQPFQGDEQYF
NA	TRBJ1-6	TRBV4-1	CASSPASSYNSPLHF
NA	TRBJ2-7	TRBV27	CASSLSRYYEQYF
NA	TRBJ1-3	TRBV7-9	CASSFFPGNTIYF
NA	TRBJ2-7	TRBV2	CASNEAQAEQYF
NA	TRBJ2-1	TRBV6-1	CASSEAGGGRIYNEQFF
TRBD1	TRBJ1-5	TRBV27	CASRITGTAGNQPQHF
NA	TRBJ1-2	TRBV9	CASTQGGYGYTF
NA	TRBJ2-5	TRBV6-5	CASSVGVRETQYF
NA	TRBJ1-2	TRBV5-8	CASSPAETTGYTF